Following are 22 T cell receptor beta chains from one sample sequenced in a study of shared clonotypes between healthy human individuals. Assay used: immunoSEQ multiplex PCR; TCRdb lists only in-frame clones, some missing. The sample lists more than 550,000 clones; about 92% were seen once. The sample comprised memory CD8+ T cells from PBMCs. Subset described: CD45RO+ cells pooled with CCR7-negative TemRA cells. The receptors here all came from a man between 18 and 35 years old in good health. Some clones in this sample may be carry-over from other donors' samples.

This clone was recorded only once. The chain joins TRBV1 to TRBJ2-7; the table calls TRBD2, which could not be checked here. TRBV1 is classified as a pseudogene. The CDR3 is 17 residues long. The CDR3 reads CTSSQDRLAGLSYEQYF. The CDR3, as DNA: TGCACCAGCAGCCAGGACAGACTAGCGGGGCTCTCCTACGAGCAGTACTTC.

Concerning this clone: Other DNA variants within this sample encode the same CDR3. This chain links TRBV27 with TRBJ2-7, with D perhaps TRBD2 (6 bases). Germline V gives CDR1 MNHEY, CDR2 SMNVEV (reference sequence). There are 14 residues in the CDR3. Trimming cost V 2 bases and J 0 bases, with 8 bases left between them. CDR3: CASSLIGGSYEQYF. The CDR3 region has the DNA TGTGCCAGCAGTTTAATCGGGGGCTCCTACGAGCAGTACTTC.

The chain links TRBV9 to TRBJ2-5; the match to TRBD1 covers 7 bases. V was clipped by 0 bases and J by 1 base; unmatched bases: 6. The CDR3 has 16 amino acids. Per the germline V gene, CDR1 is SGDLS and CDR2 is YYNGEE. The CDR3 spells CASSVEGNRGQETQYF. The CDR3 DNA reads TGTGCCAGCAGCGTAGAGGGCAACAGGGGCCAAGAGACCCAGTACTTC.

The chain carries TRBV4-2 and TRBJ2-7; a weak D match, TRBD2 (5 bases). Germline values: CDR1 LGHNA, CDR2 YNFKEQ. CDR3 length: 16 residues. Trimming cost V 1 base and J 0 bases, with 13 bases left between them. The DNA of the CDR3 is TGTGCCAGCAGCCAAGGGGTCGGGGAGAGCTCCTACGAGCAGTACTTC. It is translated as CASSQGVGESSYEQYF.

There are a few counts of this clone. V and J are TRBV27 and TRBJ2-7, with D possibly being TRBD1 (5 bases). The V end lost 3 bases, the J end lost 3 bases, and 18 bases lay between the germline ends. The CDR3 length is 16 residues. CDR1 and CDR2 (germline): MNHEY, SMNVEV (reference sequence). This chain's CDR3 is CASSFSVGLQFYEQYF. CDR3 nucleotides: TGTGCCAGCAGTTTTTCGGTGGGGCTGCAATTCTACGAGCAGTACTTC.

This chain's CDR3 is CASRPRAGNTIYF. In DNA form, the CDR3 reads TGTGCCAGTAGGCCCCGTGCGGGAAACACCATATATTTT. The chain employs TRBV19 and TRBJ1-3, with no clear D. The length of the CDR3 is 13 residues. From germline, CDR1 is LNHDA and CDR2 SQIVND (reference sequence). V was shortened by 6 bases and J by 4 bases, with 10 bases between the two germline ends.

The rearrangement joins TRBV27 to TRBJ2-1, with 8 bases aligning to TRBD2. CDR3 size: 17 residues. The germline V gene has CDR1 MNHEY and CDR2 SMNVEV (reference sequence). V lost 2 bases to trimming and J lost 7 bases; unmatched junction nucleotides: 13. CDR3 in amino acids: CASSLIDPSGSPNEQFF. In DNA form, the CDR3 reads TGTGCCAGCAGTTTAATCGATCCCAGCGGGAGCCCGAATGAGCAGTTCTTC.

The chain joins TRBV5-6 to TRBJ1-5, with unresolved D. Trimming pared 1 base from V and 3 bases from J, leaving 8 bases between. This CDR3 is 14 amino acids long. Germline CDR1 is SGHDT and CDR2 is YYEEEE. CDR3 DNA sequence: TGTGCCAGCAGCTTGTCCGGTCTCAATCAGCCCCAGCATTTT. Amino acids: CASSLSGLNQPQHF.

The gene calls are TRBV28 and TRBJ2-2; unclear D gene. V lost 5 bases and J 4 bases, leaving 11 bases between the germline ends. This CDR3 contains 14 residues. Germline CDR1 is MDHEN and CDR2 is SYDVKM. The CDR3 DNA reads as TGTGCCAGCAGTCGTACAATGGGCACCGGGGAGCTGTTTTTT. Its translation is CASSRTMGTGELFF.

V gene TRBV7-9 combines with J gene TRBJ2-3; no clear D. The germline CDR1 and CDR2 sequences are SEHNR and FQNEAQ (reference sequence). The CDR3 consists of 13 residues. Trimming pared 2 bases from V and 5 bases from J, leaving 8 bases between. The CDR3 sequence is CASSLTGEDTQYF. The CDR3 DNA sequence: TGTGCCAGCAGCTTAACGGGTGAAGATACGCAGTATTTT.

This clone showed up just once. V and J are TRBV9 and TRBJ2-2; 9 bases line up with TRBD1. This CDR3 region has 20 residues. Germline values: CDR1 SGDLS, CDR2 YYNGEE. V shed 3 bases, J shed 1 base, and the junction held 16 bases outside the gene matches. The CDR3 sequence: CASSASEWDREGLNTGELFF. CDR3 sequence (DNA): TGTGCCAGCAGCGCCTCCGAGTGGGACAGGGAGGGCTTGAACACCGGGGAGCTGTTTTTT.

The CDR3 DNA reads as TGTGCCAGCAGCCCAACAGGGGGGACCTACAATGAGCAGTTCTTC. Its protein is CASSPTGGTYNEQFF. The chain uses TRBV7-3 and TRBJ2-1; TRBD1 agrees at 8 bases. The V and J ends lost 5 bases and 2 bases, in that order; junction bases with no gene match: 5. Germline V gene data show CDR1 as SGHTA and CDR2 as FQGTGA. This CDR3 is 15 amino acids long.

J is TRBJ2-7 and V is TRBV6-1; TRBD2 matches 11 bases. CDR1 is MNHNS and CDR2 is SASEGT in the germline V gene. V gave up 3 bases and J gave up 9 bases; unmatched junction bases: 13. This CDR3 spans 16 amino acids. The CDR3 bases are TGTGCCAGCAGTGACAGAATAGCGGGAGGGAGTATGGGGCAGTACTTC. It is translated as CASSDRIAGGSMGQYF.

As for this clone: Different DNA sequences within this sample yield the same CDR3. The chain combines TRBV19 with TRBJ2-5; a possible D gene is TRBD2 (7 bases). The CDR3 runs 13 residues. V lost 3 bases to trimming and J lost 5 bases, with 10 bases between them. Germline CDR1 reads LNHDA; CDR2 reads SQIVND (reference sequence). The CDR3 sequence: CASSIGGQETQYF. The CDR3 nucleotides are TGTGCCAGTAGTATCGGGGGGCAGGAGACCCAGTACTTC.

The chain uses TRBV5-6 and TRBJ1-6; possibly TRBD1 for D (5 bases). Trimming shortened V by 2 bases and J by 1 base, and 7 bases separated the two germline ends. Germline V lookup: CDR1 SGHDT, CDR2 YYEEEE. This CDR3 contains 15 residues. As DNA, the CDR3 is TGTGCCAGCAGCTTCGGGGCGTCCTATAATTCACCCCTCCACTTT. It encodes CASSFGASYNSPLHF.

This clone has a handful of counts. The chain joins TRBV5-4 to TRBJ1-3; 7 bases match TRBD1. This CDR3 is 14 amino acids long. The ends lost 4 bases at V and 8 bases at J; junction bases unmatched: 9. Germline loops: CDR1 SGHNT, CDR2 YYREEE (reference sequence). CDR3 loop: CASSTSSRGDTIYF. The CDR3 DNA sequence: TGTGCCAGCAGCACGAGTTCCAGGGGGGACACCATATATTTT.

The chain uses TRBV10-3 and TRBJ2-7; 7 bases match TRBD2. Trimming removed 2 bases from V and 1 base from J; junction bases left unmatched: 2. The CDR3 covers 14 residues. Germline assignment: CDR1 ENHRY and CDR2 SYGVKD. In nucleotides, the CDR3 is TGTGCCATCAGTGAGCTAGCGGAATCCTACGAGCAGTACTTC. The encoded protein is CAISELAESYEQYF.

This clone was seen only a few times. The chain is built from TRBV30 and TRBJ1-1, with D unclear. V was pared by 2 bases and J by 1 base, with 5 bases between. CDR3 length: 12 residues. Germline CDR1 and CDR2: GTSNPN and SVGIG (reference sequence). The CDR3, as DNA: TGTGCCTGGAGTCCCCCGAACACTGAAGCTTTCTTT. Translating it yields CAWSPPNTEAFF.

The chain is built from TRBV27 and TRBJ1-2; D is ambiguous. CDR1 and CDR2 (germline): MNHEY, SMNVEV (reference sequence). Trimming left V 8 bases short and J 5 bases short, with 18 bases between. CDR3 length: 14 residues. CDR3 bases: TGTGCCAGCGCGTGGTCCGGACCGAATTATGGCTACACCTTC. This translates into CASAWSGPNYGYTF.

V is TRBV7-9 and J is TRBJ1-5, with D perhaps TRBD1 (5 bases). From germline, CDR1 is SEHNR and CDR2 FQNEAQ (reference sequence). Between the trimmed V and J ends, which lost 5 bases and 2 bases, there was a span of 13 bases. CDR3 length equals 15 residues. CDR3 DNA: TGTGCCAGCAGCCAAACAGGCGTGGGCAATCAGCCCCAGCATTTT. It specifies CASSQTGVGNQPQHF.

This clone is a singleton in its sample. The chain has TRBV28 and TRBJ2-7, with 7 bases identical to TRBD2. The CDR3 is 18 amino acids. V lost 0 bases and J lost 0; bases outside the gene matches: 11. From germline, CDR1 is MDHEN and CDR2 SYDVKM. CDR3 nucleotides: TGTGCCAGCAGTTTATGGAGCGGGGAGGTCTGGGGCTCCTACGAGCAGTACTTC. The encoded protein is CASSLWSGEVWGSYEQYF. Full variable domain (outside the CDR3, taken from reference TRBV28 and TRBJ2-7): DVKVTQSSRYLVKRTGEKVFLECVQDMDHENMFWYRQDPGLGLRLIYFSYDVKMKEKGDIPEGYSVSREKKERFSLILESASTNQTSMYLCASSLWSGEVWGSYEQYFGPGTRLTVT.

The table lists this clone with a few counts. V and J are TRBV7-9 and TRBJ1-5, with D possibly matching TRBD1 (5 bases). Germline V gives CDR1 SEHNR, CDR2 FQNEAQ (reference sequence). V lost 4 bases and J lost 4, with 8 bases in between. The CDR3 extends over 13 amino acids. The CDR3 DNA sequence: TGTGCCAGCAGCTGGGACCTAAATCAGCCCCAGCATTTT. Translating gives CASSWDLNQPQHF.